One sample yielded the 26 T cell receptor beta chains listed below, sequenced in a study of technical replicates of blood from a few donors. Sequenced by immunoSEQ multiplex PCR; TCRdb stores in-frame clones only, minus some. The profile shows tens of thousands of clones, 90% to 95% of them singletons. The material sequenced was PBMCs. These receptors were collected from a human donor in good health. Some clones in this sample may be carry-over from other donors' samples.

This chain connects TRBV7-9 to TRBJ2-3, with 7 bases fitting TRBD2. Trimming removed 1 base from V and 3 bases from J; junction bases left unmatched: 7. CDR3 length equals 16 residues. Per germline, CDR1 SEHNR and CDR2 FQNEAQ (reference sequence). The CDR3 loop reads CASSLGHLGGTDTQYF. The CDR3 region has the DNA TGTGCCAGCAGCTTAGGGCATTTGGGGGGGACAGATACGCAGTATTTT.

The rearrangement links TRBV7-9 to TRBJ1-2; maybe TRBD1 (6 bases). Looked up from germline, CDR1 is SEHNR and CDR2 is FQNEAQ (reference sequence). Trimming cost V 5 bases and J 7 bases, with 29 bases left between them. The CDR3 is 18 residues long. The CDR3 DNA reads as TGTGCCAGCAGCATTCTGGCCACAGGGTATGAAATGGTCGGTGGCTACACCTTC. Residues: CASSILATGYEMVGGYTF.

The sample holds one count of this clone. The chain links TRBV18 to TRBJ2-7, with TRBD2 as a possible D gene (5 bases). CDR1 KGHSH and CDR2 LQKENI come from the germline V gene. Trimming left V 0 bases short and J 2 bases short, with 8 bases between. The CDR3 consists of 14 residues. CDR3 DNA sequence: TGTGCCAGCTCACCACCGGGAGCCACCTACGAGCAGTACTTC. Protein sequence: CASSPPGATYEQYF.

This rearrangement joins TRBV5-1 to TRBJ2-5, with 13 bases that match TRBD2. This CDR3 is built from 14 residues. Germline values: CDR1 SGHRS, CDR2 YFSETQ. Unmatched junction bases numbered 1, after V lost 4 bases and J lost 4 bases. The CDR3 protein is CASSRTSGRETQYF. CDR3 sequence (DNA): TGCGCCAGCAGCCGGACTAGCGGGAGAGAGACCCAGTACTTC.

The chain couples TRBV11-3 to TRBJ2-7; 10 bases align to TRBD1. The CDR3 consists of 15 residues. CDR1 and CDR2 from the germline V gene are SGHNT and YENEEA. V shed 5 bases and J 2 bases; nucleotides not matched to a gene: 6. CDR3 sequence (DNA): TGTGCCAGCAGCCCGCGCGGACAGGGGGCCTACGAGCAGTACTTC. Its protein is CASSPRGQGAYEQYF.

V usage is TRBV5-1 and J usage is TRBJ2-3; no definite D call. The CDR3 covers 15 residues. Trimming pared 1 base from V and 7 bases from J, leaving 16 bases between. Germline CDR1 reads SGHRS; CDR2 reads YFSETQ. The chain's CDR3 is CASSLSGPPRNTQYF. The CDR3 DNA sequence: TGCGCCAGCAGCTTGTCTGGGCCCCCCCGAAATACGCAGTATTTT.

This clone was recorded once. The rearrangement joins TRBV6-5 to TRBJ2-7; no clear D. The germline V gene encodes CDR1 MNHEY and CDR2 SVGAGI. The length of the CDR3 is 11 residues. Trimming pared 2 bases from V and 3 bases from J, leaving 2 bases between. CDR3 DNA: TGTGCCAGCAGTTACCTCTACGAGCAGTACTTC. Translated: CASSYLYEQYF.

In its sample, this clone was seen once. The chain joins TRBV2 to TRBJ1-5; D is undetermined. Germline loops: CDR1 SNHLY, CDR2 FYNNEI. V was cut by 6 bases and J by 0 bases, with 6 bases left in between. The CDR3 spans 13 residues. The CDR3 loop reads CASRHDSNQPQHF. Written as DNA, the CDR3 is TGTGCCAGCAGACATGATAGCAATCAGCCCCAGCATTTT.

V usage is TRBV9 and J usage is TRBJ2-5; unclear D gene. Germline V lookup: CDR1 SGDLS, CDR2 YYNGEE. There are 14 residues in the CDR3. The V end was cut by 0 bases, the J end by 5 bases, with 11 bases between. The CDR3 bases are TGTGCCAGCAGCGTAGGTCCCGACGGGGAGACCCAGTACTTC. Translating gives CASSVGPDGETQYF.

This chain links TRBV7-2 with TRBJ1-5; D unresolved. CDR1 SGHTA and CDR2 FQGNSA come from the germline V gene. The CDR3 extends over 14 amino acids. V lost 4 bases, J lost 0 bases, and 7 bases lay in between. CDR3 nucleotide sequence: TGTGCCAGCAGCTCTCAGTATAGCAATCAGCCCCAGCATTTT. This translates into CASSSQYSNQPQHF. The full variable domain, completed using reference TRBV7-2 and TRBJ1-5, is GAGVSQSPSNKVTEKGKDVELRCDPISGHTALYWYRQSLGQGLEFLIYFQGNSAPDKSGLPSDRFSAERTGGSVSTLTIQRTQQEDSAVYLCASSSQYSNQPQHFGDGTRLSIL.

V and J are TRBV5-6 and TRBJ1-2; tentative D call: TRBD1 (5 bases). The V end lost 0 bases, the J end lost 7 bases, and 13 bases lay between the germline ends. There are 14 residues in the CDR3. CDR1 is SGHDT, CDR2 YYEEEE, per germline. CDR3 residues: CASSLGARAFGYTF. In DNA, the CDR3 is TGTGCCAGCAGCTTGGGGGCCAGGGCATTTGGCTACACCTTC.

This chain connects TRBV18 to TRBJ1-4; a weak D match, TRBD1 (5 bases). Germline CDR1 KGHSH, CDR2 LQKENI. V lost 3 bases and J lost 5, with 7 bases in between. This CDR3 has 13 residues. This CDR3 reads CASSPGGNEKLFF. CDR3 DNA: TGTGCCAGCTCACCGGGGGGAAATGAAAAACTGTTTTTT. Full variable domain (missing parts from reference TRBV18 and TRBJ1-4): NAGVMQNPRHLVRRRGQEARLRCSPMKGHSHVYWYRQLPEEGLKFMVYLQKENIIDESGMPKERFSAEFPKEGPSILRIQQVVRGDSAAYFCASSPGGNEKLFFGSGTQLSVL.

J is TRBJ2-1 and V is TRBV5-5; 10 nucleotides align to TRBD2. The germline V gene has CDR1 SGHKS and CDR2 YYEKEE (reference sequence). This CDR3 spans 17 amino acids. Trimming took 5 bases from V and 2 from J; bases not matched to a gene: 10. The CDR3 spells CASRPPSSGRPYNEQFF. The CDR3, as DNA: TGTGCCAGCAGACCCCCGAGTAGCGGGAGGCCCTACAATGAGCAGTTCTTC.

The V call is TRBV6-1, the J call TRBJ2-7; possible D gene TRBD2, 6 bases. Per the germline V gene, CDR1 is MNHNS and CDR2 is SASEGT. Trimming cost V 3 bases and J 2 bases, with 17 bases left between them. This CDR3 is 16 amino acids long. The CDR3 DNA follows: TGTGCCAGCAGTGATCCGGGCGGGGATTCTCCCTACGAGCAGTACTTC. Its protein is CASSDPGGDSPYEQYF.

J is TRBJ1-6 and V is TRBV6-5; 11 bases fit TRBD1. CDR1 and CDR2 from the germline V gene are MNHEY and SVGAGI. The length of the CDR3 is 16 residues. V lost 2 bases and J lost 9; bases outside the gene matches: 6. CDR3 region: CASSYTSGTGGSPLHF. CDR3 nucleotide sequence: TGTGCCAGCAGTTACACCTCCGGGACAGGGGGTTCACCCCTCCACTTT.

The rearrangement links TRBV4-2 to TRBJ1-6; tentatively, D is TRBD1 (6 bases). Per the germline V gene, CDR1 is LGHNA and CDR2 is YNFKEQ. The CDR3 extends over 16 amino acids. V was trimmed by 0 bases and J by 5 bases, leaving 11 bases between them. DNA for the CDR3: TGTGCCAGCAGCCAAGATCTAAGGACAGATAATTCACCCCTCCACTTT. Protein: CASSQDLRTDNSPLHF.

This chain connects TRBV5-8 to TRBJ1-3; tentatively, D is TRBD1 (5 bases). CDR1 SGHTS and CDR2 YDEGEE come from the germline V gene. V lost 7 bases and J lost 0, with 14 bases in between. The CDR3 length is 15 residues. CDR3 sequence: CASSVGGPSGNTIYF. CDR3 nucleotide sequence: TGTGCCAGCTCAGTGGGGGGACCCTCTGGAAACACCATATATTTT.

This clone was seen just once. The chain is built from TRBV7-3 and TRBJ2-5; TRBD2 agrees at 8 bases. Germline CDR1 and CDR2: SGHTA and FQGTGA. The CDR3 contains 15 residues. The trim removed 5 bases at V and 2 bases at J, leaving 7 bases unmatched. The CDR3 region is CASSPPGGGQETQYF. The DNA for the CDR3 is TGTGCCAGCAGCCCCCCGGGGGGGGGTCAAGAGACCCAGTACTTC.

This rearrangement joins TRBV7-8 to TRBJ1-3; D may be TRBD1 (6 bases). Trimming removed 4 bases at V and 4 bases at J, with 17 bases between. The germline gives CDR1 SGHVS, CDR2 FQNEAQ. The CDR3 length is 16 residues. The DNA for the CDR3 is TGTGCCAGCAGCTCAGAAGCCGGGACACCGGGAAACACCATATATTTT. Its protein is CASSSEAGTPGNTIYF. Full variable domain (remainder filled in from reference TRBV7-8 and TRBJ1-3): GAGVSQSPRYKVAKRGQDVALRCDPISGHVSLFWYQQALGQGPEFLTYFQNEAQLDKSGLPSDRFFAERPEGSVSTLKIQRTQQEDSAVYLCASSSEAGTPGNTIYFGEGSWLTVV.

The sample holds one count of this clone. This sequence joins TRBV5-1 and TRBJ2-3, with 13 bases lining up with TRBD2. This CDR3 contains 16 residues. The V segment lost 0 bases and the J segment 4 bases; nucleotides outside the gene matches: 2. Germline CDR1 is SGHRS and CDR2 is YFSETQ. The CDR3, as DNA: TGCGCCAGCAGCTTGGGACTAGCGGGGGGTGCAGATACGCAGTATTTT. Protein product: CASSLGLAGGADTQYF.

This clone was seen once. The chain recombines TRBV10-3 with TRBJ2-7; the D is unclear. The germline gives CDR1 ENHRY, CDR2 SYGVKD. The V end was cut by 7 bases, the J end by 6 bases, with 4 bases between. CDR3 length equals 9 residues. CDR3 loop: CAIICEQYF. Here the CDR3 DNA reads TGTGCCATCATCTGCGAGCAGTACTTC.

This chain connects TRBV5-1 to TRBJ2-5; D might be TRBD1 (6 bases). The CDR3 has 14 residues. CDR1 is SGHRS, CDR2 YFSETQ, per germline. V dropped 4 bases and J dropped 9 bases, with 19 bases sitting between them. CDR3 protein: CASSESSLGAPQYF. The DNA of the CDR3 is TGCGCCAGCAGCGAAAGCTCCCTGGGGGCTCCCCAGTACTTC.

The rearrangement joins TRBV6-5 to TRBJ1-4; a possible D gene is TRBD1 (5 bases). The V gene lost 6 bases and the J gene lost 4 bases, with 15 bases spanning the gap. The V gene's germline CDR1 is MNHEY and CDR2 SVGAGI. The CDR3 spans 15 residues. The CDR3 reads CASRSPGVNNEKLFF. The CDR3 nucleotides read TGTGCCAGCAGGTCACCGGGGGTTAATAATGAAAAACTGTTTTTT.

V usage is TRBV5-4 and J usage is TRBJ2-5; D is undetermined. The CDR3 is 14 amino acids. Germline loops: CDR1 SGHNT, CDR2 YYREEE (reference sequence). Trimming removed 5 bases from V and 1 base from J, with 12 bases in between. This CDR3 reads CASSQGGLQETQYF. In nucleotides, the CDR3 is TGTGCCAGCAGTCAAGGCGGCCTCCAAGAGACCCAGTACTTC. The full variable domain, completed using reference TRBV5-4 and TRBJ2-5, is ETGVTQSPTHLIKTRGQQVTLRCSSQSGHNTVSWYQQALGQGPQFIFQYYREEENGRGNFPPRFSGLQFPNYSSELNVNALELDDSALYLCASSQGGLQETQYFGPGTRLLVL.

The rearrangement joins TRBV7-8 to TRBJ2-3, with 7 bases that match TRBD1. The CDR3 totals 16 residues. CDR1 and CDR2 (germline): SGHVS, FQNEAQ. J lost 2 bases, V lost 5 bases, and 10 bases had no gene match. The CDR3, as DNA: TGTGCCAGCAGCCCTACGGGACAGAGAGTCACAGATACGCAGTATTTT. Its translation is CASSPTGQRVTDTQYF.

The V call is TRBV7-2, the J call TRBJ1-1; a weak D match, TRBD1 (5 bases). Germline CDR1 and CDR2: SGHTA and FQGNSA. The V end lost 5 bases, the J end lost 5 bases, and 15 bases lay between the germline ends. This CDR3 spans 14 amino acids. CDR3 in amino acids: CASSPPGGKTEAFF. The CDR3 DNA reads TGTGCCAGCAGCCCACCCGGGGGAAAAACTGAAGCTTTCTTT. Together with reference TRBV7-2 and TRBJ1-1, the CDR3 gives the full variable domain: GAGVSQSPSNKVTEKGKDVELRCDPISGHTALYWYRQSLGQGLEFLIYFQGNSAPDKSGLPSDRFSAERTGGSVSTLTIQRTQQEDSAVYLCASSPPGGKTEAFFGQGTRLTVV.